This T cell receptor (beta chain) was documented in a study of blood T cells in healthy people across ages. This clonotype was seen more than once but under ten times. The CDR3 spans 15 residues. The V gene end was trimmed by 5 bases and the J gene end by 4 bases; junction bases not matched to a gene: 8. CDR1 MNHEY and CDR2 SVGEGT come from the germline V gene. PCR was performed a second time for about 7 to 12 cycles using a sample-barcoded 5' primer and a J-beta primer mix. TCRdb used MiXCR to reprocess the 5' RACE reads, holding one entry per CDR3 protein. The repertoire holds about 1.1 million distinct CDR3 sequences, with roughly two fifths as singletons.

The rearrangement joins TRBV6-2 or TRBV6-3 to TRBJ2-1; 7 bases fit TRBD2. Sequencing was performed on blood. The TCR comes from a man between 18 and 35 years old in good health. CDR3 protein: CASSPTRGVYNEQFF. In DNA, the CDR3 is TGTGCCAGCAGTCCGACCCGGGGGGTTTACAATGAGCAGTTCTTC.